This is a list of T cell receptor beta chains from one sample in a study of spatial heterogeneity in lung cancer. Using its own MiXCR run on the 5' RACE reads, TCRdb lists one record per CDR3 protein. The sample contains about 8,100 distinct CDR3 sequences, 10% to 15% of which appear only once. The sample was lung tumor tissue, taken at surgery. These receptors were taken from a male donor with early-stage non-small cell lung cancer. The CDR3 runs from the conserved cysteine through the conserved F or W. Fields, in order: V gene, D gene, clone size, J gene, CDR3 DNA, CDR3 protein. A D gene is named only where the DNA matches it firmly. The listing skips clone size in some rows; elsewhere it reads once, few, many or a size class.

V: TRBV20-1
D: TRBD1
size: large
J: TRBJ2-7
DNA: TGCAGTGCTAGCCGCGACAGGGAGTACTTC
CDR3: CSASRDREYF

V: TRBV29-1
D: TRBD2
size: many
J: TRBJ2-7
DNA: TGCAGCGTTGAAGGCGGGAGAGGCGAGCAGTACTTC
CDR3: CSVEGGRGEQYF

V: TRBV5-1
D: .
size: medium-sized
J: TRBJ2-6
DNA: TGCGCCAGCAGCTCTGGTGGGCCCTCTGGGGCCAACGTCCTGACTTTC
CDR3: CASSSGGPSGANVLTF

V: TRBV20-1
D: .
size: medium-sized
J: TRBJ2-1
DNA: TGCAGTGCTAGCGGGAGAGCGTCCTACAATGAGCAGTTCTTC
CDR3: CSASGRASYNEQFF

V: TRBV4-2
D: .
size: few
J: TRBJ2-7
DNA: TGTGCCAGCAGCCAAGATCAGGTTAGCAATTACGAGCAGTACTTC
CDR3: CASSQDQVSNYEQYF

V: TRBV19
D: .
size: many
J: TRBJ2-5
DNA: TGTGCCAGTAGTGAAGGGAGCGTAGAGACCCAGTACTTC
CDR3: CASSEGSVETQYF

V: TRBV12-3/TRBV12-4
D: TRBD1
size: many
J: TRBJ2-7
DNA: TGTGCCAGCAGTTGGCAGGGACAGGGGGCCGGCGAGCAGTACTTC
CDR3: CASSWQGQGAGEQYF

V: TRBV6-6
D: .
size: medium-sized
J: TRBJ1-1
DNA: TGTGCCAGCAGCAACTTTGGGACTGAAGCTTTCTTT
CDR3: CASSNFGTEAFF

V: TRBV4-1
D: .
size: many
J: TRBJ2-2
DNA: TGCGCCAGCAGCTCCATGATGACCGGGGAGCTGTTTTTT
CDR3: CASSSMMTGELFF

V: TRBV6-2/TRBV6-3
D: .
size: many
J: TRBJ1-1
DNA: TGTGCCAGCAGTTACTCGGGCCAGGATAGAAGGAATGAAGCTTTCTTT
CDR3: CASSYSGQDRRNEAFF

V: TRBV28
D: .
size: .
J: TRBJ1-1
DNA: TGTGCCAGCAGTTTCCAATCGAACACTGAAGCTTTCTTT
CDR3: CASSFQSNTEAFF

V: TRBV28
D: .
size: .
J: TRBJ2-6
DNA: TGTGCCACCGATTACTCTGGGGCCAACGTCCTGACTTTC
CDR3: CATDYSGANVLTF

V: TRBV20-1
D: TRBD1
size: many
J: TRBJ1-6
DNA: TGCAGTGCTAGAGATCAGAACAGGGGCGTTGGTGTGACCTATAATTCACCCCTCCACTTT
CDR3: CSARDQNRGVGVTYNSPLHF

V: TRBV30
D: TRBD2
size: .
J: TRBJ2-5
DNA: TGTGCCTGGAGTCGGGCCGGAGGGACTAGCGGGAGGATGGAGACCCAGTACTTC
CDR3: CAWSRAGGTSGRMETQYF

V: TRBV4-3
D: .
size: many
J: TRBJ1-2
DNA: TGCGCCAGCAGCCAAGAGATGGGGGTGCGCTATGGCTACACCTTC
CDR3: CASSQEMGVRYGYTF

V: TRBV12-3/TRBV12-4
D: .
size: .
J: TRBJ1-1
DNA: TGTGCCAATGTGGGGATTAACACTGAAGCTTTCTTT
CDR3: CANVGINTEAFF

V: TRBV29-1
D: .
size: few
J: TRBJ2-7
DNA: TGCAGCTCCGTAAATAAGGGAACGCACGAGCAGTACTTC
CDR3: CSSVNKGTHEQYF

V: TRBV29-1
D: TRBD2
size: many
J: TRBJ2-5
DNA: TGCAGCGTCCTTAGCGGGAGAACTGAGACCCAGTACTTC
CDR3: CSVLSGRTETQYF

V: TRBV20-1
D: .
size: medium-sized
J: TRBJ1-2
DNA: TGCAGTGCTAGATCCGGGGAGGTTAAGGGGTACACCTTC
CDR3: CSARSGEVKGYTF

V: TRBV20-1
D: TRBD1
size: once
J: TRBJ2-6
DNA: TGCAGTGCTCCGGGACAGGACTGGGTAGCTGGGGCCAACGTCCTGACTTTC
CDR3: CSAPGQDWVAGANVLTF

V: TRBV28
D: TRBD2
size: medium-sized
J: TRBJ2-7
DNA: TGTGCCAGCAGGCGACTAGCGGGAGGGTACGAGCAGTACTTC
CDR3: CASRRLAGGYEQYF

V: TRBV7-6
D: TRBD1
size: many
J: TRBJ2-1
DNA: TGTGCCAGCAGCCGATACGGGACAGGGACCTACAATGAGCAGTTCTTC
CDR3: CASSRYGTGTYNEQFF

V: TRBV12-3/TRBV12-4
D: .
size: many
J: TRBJ2-2
DNA: TGTGCCAGCATGGGCCCGCTAAACACCGGGGAGCTGTTTTTT
CDR3: CASMGPLNTGELFF

V: TRBV29-1
D: TRBD2
size: .
J: TRBJ2-5
DNA: TGCAGCGTTGCCCCAATCCTAGCGGGAGGGGAGACCCAGTACTTC
CDR3: CSVAPILAGGETQYF

V: TRBV19
D: .
size: once
J: TRBJ2-2
DNA: TGTGCCAGTGTCCACTACCCTCGTGGGGAGCTGTTTTTT
CDR3: CASVHYPRGELFF

V: TRBV12-3/TRBV12-4
D: .
size: .
J: TRBJ2-1
DNA: TGTGCCAGCAGCAAGACCTACAATGAGCAGTTCTTC
CDR3: CASSKTYNEQFF

V: TRBV5-1
D: .
size: medium-sized
J: TRBJ2-2
DNA: TGCGCCAGCAGCTTGGTTTTTAGAGGTGGCGGGGAGCTGTTTTTT
CDR3: CASSLVFRGGGELFF

V: TRBV20-1
D: .
size: medium-sized
J: TRBJ2-7
DNA: TGCAGTGCTAGATCCCTACAGGCTCGCGAGCAGTACTTC
CDR3: CSARSLQAREQYF

V: TRBV12-3/TRBV12-4
D: TRBD1
size: many
J: TRBJ2-2
DNA: TGTGCCAGCACCCCTGGGAAGGGACAGGGAACCGGGGAGCTGTTTTTT
CDR3: CASTPGKGQGTGELFF

V: TRBV5-1
D: .
size: many
J: TRBJ2-7
DNA: TGCGCCAGCAGCTTGGGACAATCCTACGAGCAGTACTTC
CDR3: CASSLGQSYEQYF

V: TRBV5-1
D: .
size: many
J: TRBJ1-6
DNA: TGCGCCAGCAGGATGTATGGGGAAAGGTCACCCCTCCACTTT
CDR3: CASRMYGERSPLHF

V: TRBV29-1
D: .
size: many
J: TRBJ1-1
DNA: TGCAGCGCTGAGAGGACGTCGAACACTGAAGCTTTCTTT
CDR3: CSAERTSNTEAFF

V: TRBV4-1
D: .
size: .
J: TRBJ1-4
DNA: TGCGCCAGCAGCCAGGGTAATGCCCCACATAATGAAAAACTGTTTTTT
CDR3: CASSQGNAPHNEKLFF

V: TRBV30
D: TRBD1
size: many
J: TRBJ1-2
DNA: TGTGCCTGGAGCCACACCACGCCGGGACAGCTCAACTATGGCTACACCTTC
CDR3: CAWSHTTPGQLNYGYTF

V: TRBV9
D: .
size: many
J: TRBJ2-3
DNA: TGTGCCAGCAGCGTCCAGATATCGGGGGCACAGGATACGCAGTATTTT
CDR3: CASSVQISGAQDTQYF

V: TRBV10-1
D: .
size: many
J: TRBJ2-1
DNA: TGCGCCACAATAGGGCCGCGTTGGAGCTCCTACAATGAGCAGTTCTTC
CDR3: CATIGPRWSSYNEQFF

V: TRBV7-2
D: TRBD1
size: medium-sized
J: TRBJ1-6
DNA: TGTGCCAGCAGCTTCGGGACAGGGAACAATTCACCCCTCCACTTT
CDR3: CASSFGTGNNSPLHF

V: TRBV7-9
D: .
size: medium-sized
J: TRBJ2-2
DNA: TGTGCCAGCAGCCTCCCCAGGGAAGCATACCCCTACACCGGGGAGCTGTTTTTT
CDR3: CASSLPREAYPYTGELFF

V: TRBV3-1
D: .
size: many
J: TRBJ1-1
DNA: TGTGCCAGCAGCCGTCCAGGAACTTACATGAACACTGAAGCTTTCTTT
CDR3: CASSRPGTYMNTEAFF

V: TRBV14
D: .
size: many
J: TRBJ1-5
DNA: TGTGCCAGCACCCCCCCGGAGGATCAGCCCCAGCATTTT
CDR3: CASTPPEDQPQHF

V: TRBV19
D: .
size: many
J: TRBJ2-5
DNA: TGTGCCAGTAAAGAGGGCAGGGTTGCGACAGAGACCCAGTACTTC
CDR3: CASKEGRVATETQYF

V: TRBV5-6
D: .
size: many
J: TRBJ2-5
DNA: TGTGCCAGCAGCTTGGACAGATGGGAGACCCAGTACTTC
CDR3: CASSLDRWETQYF

V: TRBV6-6
D: .
size: many
J: TRBJ2-3
DNA: TGTGCCAGCAGTTACCAAAGCGGGTCTAGCACAGATACGCAGTATTTT
CDR3: CASSYQSGSSTDTQYF